This T cell receptor (beta chain) comes out of a study of T cell changes during pregnancy in multiple sclerosis (dated by TCRdb to between 2018 and 2020). In the study overall: In women with multiple sclerosis, the researchers looked at how the T cell repertoire shifted as pregnancy progressed.

Regarding this clone: Its binding antigen is unknown. No base qualities exist here, and no much larger clone lies one base off it.

Library method: the immunoSEQ multiplex PCR assay. Not all clones reach the TCRdb copy of this immuneACCESS table, which keeps in-frame sequences only. Checked studies attribute under half of the gap to unresolved V genes and leave the rest unexplained. Counted in this sample were approximately 65,000 clones; 85% to 95% of them appeared once. In total, the top ten clones hold 2.5% to 3.5% of the sample. The CDR3 runs 14 residues from the cysteine to the phenylalanine. Solely the CDR3 DNA is kept, with 42 bases framed from the first base. V loses 6 bases of germline sequence and J loses 10 bases, and the interval between the two ends is 16 bases. In the germline V gene, CDR1 corresponds to MRHNA and CDR2 to SNTAGT.

The sequence joins TRBV6-4 to TRBJ1-6; there is no confident call for the D gene. This TCR derives from a female donor in good health, enrolled as a control in a pregnancy study. Source: CD8+ T cells from peripheral blood mononuclear cells, taken in the third trimester of pregnancy. The CDR3 reads as follows: CASSEDPLGSPLHF. The sequence in DNA is TGTGCCAGCAGCGAAGACCCACTAGGATCACCCCTCCACTTT.